This T cell receptor beta chain was found in a study of neoadjuvant anti-PD-1 for oral cavity cancer. Overall study: Most patients had three to four biweekly doses of 3 mg/kg nivolumab before resection. Overall study findings and caveats: Pretreatment Treg/Th17 ratio correlated inversely with post-treatment tumor clonality.

Points on this clone: What it recognizes is unknown.

Time point denoted: after neoadjuvant nivolumab, at surgical resection. Germline assignment: CDR1 SQVTM and CDR2 ANQGSEA. The V and J ends lost 1 base and 2 bases respectively, with 10 bases between them. The CDR3 has 14 amino acids. The table came from immunoSEQ multiplex PCR; TCRdb's copy has only in-frame clones and leaves some out. The sample has approximately 16,000 clones; 35% to 50% are singletons. Sample: tumor tissue, taken after nivolumab (anti-PD-1) treatment. This clonotype was sampled from a person between 40 and 80 years old with oral cavity squamous cell carcinoma. The V and J genes are TRBV29-1 and TRBJ2-3, with D unresolved. The CDR3 reads CSVEGHGYTDTQYF. DNA of the CDR3: TGCAGCGTTGAAGGTCATGGATACACAGATACGCAGTATTTT.